A selection of T cell receptor beta chains follows, all from one sample in a study of blood T cell repertoires in COVID-19. Clones were sequenced by immunoSEQ multiplex PCR, and TCRdb holds only the in-frame ones, with some missing. The sample contains fewer than 200,000 clones, 90% to 95% of which appear only once. Specimen: peripheral blood. These receptors all stem from a woman aged 45-59 years with acute or convalescent COVID-19. CDR3s include the opening cysteine and the closing phenylalanine or tryptophan. A D gene is named only where the DNA matches it firmly. Size values are once, few and many counts, or a class for expanded clones, and some rows have none.

V gene: TRBV5-8
J gene: TRBJ1-4
D gene: TRBD1
clone size: -
CDR3 protein: CASSYRRTGRENEKLFF
CDR3 DNA: TGTGCCAGCAGCTATAGACGGACAGGGAGGGAGAATGAAAAACTGTTTTTT

V gene: TRBV9
J gene: TRBJ2-5
D gene: -
clone size: -
CDR3 protein: CASSVGQGQETQYF
CDR3 DNA: TGTGCCAGCAGCGTTGGGCAGGGCCAAGAGACCCAGTACTTC

V gene: TRBV6-5
J gene: TRBJ2-1
D gene: -
clone size: -
CDR3 protein: CASSLTGDPPYNEQFF
CDR3 DNA: TGTGCCAGCAGTTTAACGGGGGACCCACCTTACAATGAGCAGTTCTTC

V gene: TRBV5-1
J gene: TRBJ1-2
D gene: -
clone size: -
CDR3 protein: CASSTMEGNYGYTF
CDR3 DNA: TGCGCCAGCAGCACCATGGAGGGTAACTATGGCTACACCTTC

V gene: TRBV19
J gene: TRBJ1-6
D gene: TRBD1
clone size: -
CDR3 protein: CATKPGQGNSPLHF
CDR3 DNA: TGTGCCACTAAGCCGGGACAGGGTAATTCACCCCTCCACTTT

V gene: TRBV5-1
J gene: TRBJ2-7
D gene: TRBD1
clone size: -
CDR3 protein: CASSRTGDRSYEQYF
CDR3 DNA: TGCGCCAGCAGCCGTACAGGGGATCGCTCCTACGAGCAGTACTTC

V gene: TRBV27
J gene: TRBJ1-1
D gene: -
clone size: -
CDR3 protein: CASSFLLNTEAFF
CDR3 DNA: TGTGCCAGCAGTTTTCTATTGAACACTGAAGCTTTCTTT

V gene: TRBV5-1
J gene: TRBJ2-2
D gene: -
clone size: -
CDR3 protein: CASSLAAITGELFF
CDR3 DNA: TGCGCCAGCAGCTTGGCCGCGATAACCGGGGAGCTGTTTTTT

V gene: TRBV19
J gene: TRBJ1-5
D gene: -
clone size: once
CDR3 protein: CASSISGGTRNQPQHF
CDR3 DNA: TGTGCCAGTAGTATTTCGGGGGGGACTCGCAATCAGCCCCAGCATTTT

V gene: TRBV7-9
J gene: TRBJ1-1
D gene: -
clone size: -
CDR3 protein: CASSLVVGVGKAFF
CDR3 DNA: TGTGCCAGCAGCTTGGTGGTCGGGGTTGGGAAAGCTTTCTTT

V gene: TRBV27
J gene: TRBJ2-2
D gene: TRBD1
clone size: -
CDR3 protein: CASSPRGQVRGELFF
CDR3 DNA: TGTGCCAGCAGTCCCAGGGGGCAGGTCAGAGGGGAGCTGTTTTTT

V gene: TRBV5-1
J gene: TRBJ1-1
D gene: TRBD1
clone size: -
CDR3 protein: CASSWGTANTEAFF
CDR3 DNA: TGCGCCAGCAGCTGGGGGACAGCGAACACTGAAGCTTTCTTT

V gene: TRBV2
J gene: TRBJ2-1
D gene: TRBD1
clone size: -
CDR3 protein: CASTKGQGSYNEQFF
CDR3 DNA: TGTGCCAGCACGAAGGGACAGGGATCCTACAATGAGCAGTTCTTC

V gene: TRBV19
J gene: TRBJ1-5
D gene: -
clone size: -
CDR3 protein: CASSMLDSLNQPQHF
CDR3 DNA: TGTGCCAGTAGTATGCTGGACAGCCTCAATCAGCCCCAGCATTTT

V gene: TRBV15
J gene: TRBJ2-1
D gene: -
clone size: -
CDR3 protein: CATSRERWGDEQFF
CDR3 DNA: TGTGCCACCAGCAGAGAACGGTGGGGGGATGAGCAGTTCTTC

V gene: TRBV2
J gene: TRBJ1-5
D gene: -
clone size: -
CDR3 protein: CASSGVSIDGYSNQPQHF
CDR3 DNA: TGTGCCAGCAGTGGGGTCTCCATAGACGGGTATAGCAATCAGCCCCAGCATTTT

V gene: TRBV30
J gene: TRBJ1-4
D gene: -
clone size: -
CDR3 protein: CAWNRPVNEKLFF
CDR3 DNA: TGTGCCTGGAACAGGCCAGTCAATGAAAAACTGTTTTTT

V gene: TRBV4-3
J gene: TRBJ2-3
D gene: -
clone size: -
CDR3 protein: CASSQSFSPDTQYF
CDR3 DNA: TGCGCCAGCAGCCAATCCTTTTCTCCGGATACGCAGTATTTT

V gene: TRBV24-1
J gene: TRBJ1-5
D gene: -
clone size: once
CDR3 protein: CATSDADIQPQHF
CDR3 DNA: TGTGCCACCAGTGATGCGGACATCCAGCCCCAGCATTTT

V gene: TRBV29-1
J gene: TRBJ1-2
D gene: -
clone size: once
CDR3 protein: CSVGGSGGYTF
CDR3 DNA: TGCAGCGTTGGAGGCAGCGGAGGCTACACCTTC

V gene: TRBV6-2/TRBV6-3
J gene: TRBJ2-7
D gene: TRBD2
clone size: -
CDR3 protein: CASSPWTSADVSSYEQYF
CDR3 DNA: TGTGCCAGCAGTCCCTGGACTAGCGCCGATGTCAGCTCCTACGAGCAGTACTTC

V gene: TRBV3-1/TRBV3-2
J gene: TRBJ1-6
D gene: -
clone size: -
CDR3 protein: CASSRDLSSYNSPLHF
CDR3 DNA: TGTGCCAGCAGCCGGGACTTAAGCTCCTATAATTCACCCCTCCACTTT

V gene: TRBV7-8
J gene: TRBJ2-2
D gene: TRBD2
clone size: -
CDR3 protein: CASSLGGRDGELFF
CDR3 DNA: TGTGCCAGCAGCTTGGGCGGGAGGGATGGGGAGCTGTTTTTT